This T cell receptor (beta chain) was recovered during a study of Ad26.COV2.S vaccination and SARS-CoV-2 variants. This CDR3 comprises 15 residues. Findings and limits, study-wide: Vaccinees displayed broader spike-specific TCR repertoires than placebo recipients. The analyses of TCR breadth and depth may have understated the size of total T cell responses. Participants given vaccine showed non-spike TCR breadth similar to that of placebo recipients.

A note on this clone: No antigen is known for it.

The repertoire was sequenced with immunoSEQ multiplex PCR; TCRdb's copy has only in-frame clones and lacks some. The profile shows about 87,000 clones, roughly 84% of them singletons. This chain uses TRBV12-2 with TRBJ2-1; the table's D call of TRBD2 was not tested on the DNA. TRBV12-2 counts as a pseudogene. This sample comprised peripheral blood, obtained after recovery from COVID-19. The source is a human donor who had recovered from COVID-19. CDR3 protein: CASRRGLADDNEQFF. In DNA form, the CDR3 reads TGTGCAAGTCGCCGAGGACTAGCGGACGACAATGAGCAGTTCTTC.